This is a list of T cell receptor beta chains from one sample in a study of Graves' ophthalmopathy and Graves' hyperthyroidism. One entry per CDR3 protein, called by TCRdb with MiXCR from the multiplex PCR reads. The data hold 660,000 or so distinct CDR3 sequences, with about 38% observed a single time. Sequencing used peripheral blood. These receptors came from an adult man with Graves' ophthalmopathy. CDR3s include the opening cysteine and the closing phenylalanine or tryptophan. D genes are given only for firm matches. A row's size may be missing; if present it is once, few, many or a size class.

D gene	clone size	V gene	J gene	CDR3 protein	CDR3 DNA
-	-	TRBV7-2	TRBJ1-2	CASSYGRAVKDGYTF	TGTGCCAGCAGCTACGGTAGGGCGGTAAAAGATGGCTACACCTTC
-	-	TRBV19	TRBJ1-2	CASSIFDTPTYGYTF	TGTGCCAGTAGTATTTTTGACACCCCCACATATGGCTACACCTTC
-	-	TRBV10-3	TRBJ1-1	CAIRMTVDTEAFF	TGTGCCATCAGGATGACTGTGGACACTGAAGCTTTCTTT
-	few	TRBV5-6	TRBJ2-2	CASSLTGQNTGELFF	TGTGCCAGCAGCCTGACCGGACAGAACACCGGGGAGCTGTTTTTT
-	many	TRBV7-2	TRBJ1-1	CASSFPQNTEAFF	TGTGCCAGCAGCTTTCCGCAGAACACTGAAGCTTTCTTT
-	-	TRBV30	TRBJ2-7	CAWSWRGWGEEQYF	TGTGCCTGGAGTTGGAGGGGATGGGGAGAGGAGCAGTACTTC
-	many	TRBV12-3/TRBV12-4	TRBJ2-7	CASSLGRYEQYF	TGTGCCAGCAGCTTGGGACGGTACGAGCAGTACTTC
-	-	TRBV29-1	TRBJ2-5	CSLDRSQETQYF	TGCAGCCTCGACAGGTCACAAGAGACCCAGTACTTC
-	-	TRBV7-6	TRBJ2-5	CASSPPPGNQPQYF	TGTGCCAGCAGTCCCCCCCCTGGCAATCAGCCCCAGTACTTC
TRBD2	many	TRBV24-1	TRBJ2-2	CATSDFRVASGSRTGELFF	TGTGCCACCAGTGATTTCCGGGTGGCTAGCGGGTCGCGGACCGGGGAGCTGTTTTTT
-	many	TRBV7-6	TRBJ1-6	CASSLVPGNSPLHF	TGTGCCAGCAGCTTAGTTCCAGGGAATTCACCCCTCCACTTT
-	-	TRBV15	TRBJ2-3	CATSTWDGSTDTQYF	TGTGCCACCAGCACCTGGGACGGGAGCACAGATACGCAGTATTTT
TRBD1	-	TRBV25-1	TRBJ1-5	CASRGTGTGNNQPQHF	TGTGCCAGCAGGGGAACCGGGACAGGGAACAATCAGCCCCAGCATTTT
-	many	TRBV29-1	TRBJ1-2	CSVGKGGGYTF	TGCAGCGTTGGGAAAGGGGGAGGCTACACCTTC
-	few	TRBV7-3	TRBJ2-2	CASSPRPNTGELFF	TGTGCCAGCAGCCCTCGTCCAAACACCGGGGAGCTGTTTTTT
-	few	TRBV5-8	TRBJ2-2	CASSFEGMNTGELFF	TGTGCCAGCAGCTTTGAAGGGATGAACACCGGGGAGCTGTTTTTT
-	many	TRBV5-4	TRBJ2-7	CASTLKGGGYEQYF	TGTGCCAGCACCCTAAAGGGAGGCGGCTACGAGCAGTACTTC
TRBD2	-	TRBV12-3/TRBV12-4	TRBJ2-7	CASSSPTSGKYEQYF	TGTGCCAGCAGTTCCCCCACTAGCGGGAAATACGAGCAGTACTTC
TRBD1	many	TRBV7-8	TRBJ1-5	CASSYGTGAQPQHF	TGTGCCAGCAGCTACGGGACAGGGGCTCAGCCCCAGCATTTT
TRBD2	many	TRBV7-8	TRBJ2-5	CASSAYPREGETQYF	TGTGCCAGCAGCGCATATCCCCGGGAGGGGGAGACCCAGTACTTC
-	-	TRBV11-2	TRBJ1-1	CASSLAPGLTMNTEAFF	TGTGCCAGCAGCTTAGCCCCAGGGCTGACGATGAACACTGAAGCTTTCTTT
TRBD2	-	TRBV11-2	TRBJ2-1	CADAGGPAGVGEQFF	TGTGCCGACGCGGGGGGGCCAGCGGGAGTAGGTGAGCAGTTCTTC
TRBD1	-	TRBV5-1	TRBJ1-1	CASMTGEFGTEAFF	TGCGCCAGTATGACAGGGGAGTTTGGGACTGAAGCTTTCTTT
-	-	TRBV25-1	TRBJ2-3	CASSEGVVDTQYF	TGTGCCAGCAGTGAGGGTGTTGTAGATACGCAGTATTTT
-	-	TRBV5-4	TRBJ2-7	CASSRVGGPGPYEQYF	TGTGCCAGCAGCCGAGTGGGCGGACCGGGTCCCTACGAGCAGTACTTC
-	-	TRBV5-1	TRBJ2-5	CASSLKPGQETQYF	TGCGCCAGCAGCTTGAAGCCGGGACAAGAGACCCAGTACTTC
TRBD2	-	TRBV11-1	TRBJ2-5	CASSFFLAGEETQYF	TGTGCCAGCAGCTTCTTCCTAGCGGGTGAAGAGACCCAGTACTTC
-	many	TRBV19	TRBJ1-1	CASNGGNTEAFF	TGTGCCAGTAATGGGGGGAACACTGAAGCTTTCTTT
TRBD1	-	TRBV2	TRBJ1-3	CASVKRDRGGNTIYF	TGTGCCAGCGTCAAGCGGGACAGGGGTGGAAACACCATATATTTT